This TCR beta chain was recovered during a study of post-analysis software for immune sequencing data. Looking at the study overall: Recorded subtypes: relapsing-remitting, secondary progressive, progressive-relapsing; some patients unannotated. The study, taken as a whole, reports: Clustering by F measure revealed strong co-clustering among samples prepared together in one batch. Significantly lower normalized Chao1 diversity was seen in multiple sclerosis patients than in controls. A handful of TRBV segments (TRBV5-6, TRBV5-1 and TRBV20-1 among them) occurred more frequently in patients than in controls.

cDNA libraries for TCR beta contained unique molecular identifiers. Researchers reported a few hundred thousand cDNA molecules coming from 1 to 10 million T cells. TCRdb itself ran the PCR reads through MiXCR, one entry per CDR3 protein. Of about 820,000 distinct CDR3 sequences detected, approximately 53% appear once; the ten largest clones hold about 4.5%. Worth noting for this clonotype: What it recognizes is unknown.

The V segment lost 1 base and the J segment 4 bases; nucleotides outside the gene matches: 10. CDR3 length equals 16 residues. Per germline, CDR1 DFQATT and CDR2 SNEGSKA (reference sequence). The receptor comes from a girl aged 5-17 years with multiple sclerosis. Sequenced material: blood. V usage is TRBV20-1 and J usage is TRBJ2-1, with 7 bases lining up with TRBD2. CDR3 protein: CSARGEAGDYYNEQFF. The CDR3, as DNA: TGCAGTGCTAGAGGGGAGGCGGGAGACTATTACAATGAGCAGTTCTTC.